What follows are 28 T cell receptor beta chains derived from one specimen sequenced in a study of blood T cell repertoires in COVID-19. Sequencing was performed with immunoSEQ multiplex PCR; in TCRdb, only in-frame clones are kept and a portion is missing. The sample lists 110,000 to 150,000 clones; roughly 89% were seen once. Sample: PBMCs or T cells enriched from blood (not recorded which). These receptors all come from a middle-aged man who had recovered from COVID-19.

This clone appeared a single time. V and J are TRBV5-6 and TRBJ2-7, with TRBD1 matching 8 bases. The germline CDR1 and CDR2 sequences are SGHDT and YYEEEE. The CDR3 sequence is 16 residues long. The V segment lost 6 bases and the J segment 2 bases; nucleotides outside the gene matches: 13. The CDR3 protein is CASTKEDRARTYEQYV. DNA of the CDR3: TGTGCCAGCACCAAAGAGGACAGGGCCCGAACCTACGAGCAGTACGTC.

DNA for the CDR3: TGTGCCATCAGGAATGGACAGGCGAGCGTCTCTGGAAACACCATATATTTT. Its protein product is CAIRNGQASVSGNTIYF. This chain connects TRBV10-3 to TRBJ1-3, with 7 bases matching TRBD1. This CDR3 comprises 17 residues. J was trimmed by 0 bases and V by 6 bases; bases with no gene match: 11. Germline V gene lookup returns CDR1 ENHRY and CDR2 SYGVKD.

V usage is TRBV21-1 and J usage is TRBJ2-4; TRBD2, the D gene given by the table, was not confirmed from the DNA. TRBV21-1 is classified as a pseudogene. The CDR3 has 16 residues. The CDR3 nucleotides are TGTGCCAGCAGCAGGACTAGCGGGAGGGCGGGAGACATTCAGTACTTC. It is translated as CASSRTSGRAGDIQYF.

This clone was seen only once. The chain is built from TRBV19 and TRBJ2-2; a possible D gene is TRBD2 (5 bases). The CDR3 consists of 12 residues. V gave up 7 bases and J gave up 5 bases, with 8 bases separating them. The germline gives CDR1 LNHDA, CDR2 SQIVND (reference sequence). The CDR3 sequence: CASTRGTGELFF. In DNA form, the CDR3 reads TGTGCCAGTACCCGGGGAACCGGGGAGCTGTTTTTT. The full variable domain, in which reference TRBV19 and TRBJ2-2 provide the parts outside the CDR3, is DGGITQSPKYLFRKEGQNVTLSCEQNLNHDAMYWYRQDPGQGLRLIYYSQIVNDFQKGDIAEGYSVSREKKESFPLTVTSAQKNPTAFYLCASTRGTGELFFGEGSRLTVL.

The chain has TRBV6-5 and TRBJ2-7; 10 bases are a match to TRBD1. The CDR3 runs 15 residues. The V and J ends lost 6 bases and 0 bases, in that order; junction bases with no gene match: 5. From germline, CDR1 is MNHEY and CDR2 SVGAGI. The CDR3 DNA reads TGTGCCAGCAGGAAAGGACAGGGGGGCTCCTACGAGCAGTACTTC. It specifies CASRKGQGGSYEQYF.

This clone occurred a few times. The rearrangement uses TRBV7-2 and TRBJ2-3; D is unresolved. Germline CDR1 SGHTA, CDR2 FQGNSA. CDR3 size: 13 residues. V lost 5 bases and J 4 bases, leaving 10 bases between the germline ends. The CDR3 loop is CASSPWSADTQYF. CDR3 nucleotide sequence: TGTGCCAGCAGCCCCTGGTCGGCAGATACGCAGTATTTT.

This chain uses TRBV2 with TRBJ2-2, with D perhaps matching TRBD2 (5 bases). The V end was cut by 4 bases, the J end by 4 bases, with 19 bases between. There are 17 residues in the CDR3. CDR1 is SNHLY, CDR2 FYNNEI, per germline. The CDR3 spells CASSVSGRRGRTGELFF. The CDR3 bases are TGTGCCAGCAGTGTTTCAGGTCGTCGAGGGCGCACCGGGGAGCTGTTTTTT.

On this clone itself: Other DNA variants within this sample encode the same CDR3. The V call is TRBV18, the J call TRBJ1-3; D gene ambiguous. V was trimmed by 2 bases and J by 0 bases, leaving 5 bases between them. CDR1 is KGHSH, CDR2 LQKENI, per germline. The CDR3 is 14 residues long. CDR3 loop: CASSPAGSGNTIYF. CDR3 bases: TGTGCCAGCTCACCAGCCGGCTCTGGAAACACCATATATTTT.

The chain couples TRBV19 to TRBJ2-1, with D unclear. Germline V gene lookup returns CDR1 LNHDA and CDR2 SQIVND (reference sequence). V lost 1 base, J lost 2 bases, and 12 bases lay in between. CDR3 size: 16 residues. The CDR3 spells CASSIGQRQTYNEQFF. The DNA for the CDR3 is TGTGCCAGTAGTATAGGTCAGAGGCAGACCTACAATGAGCAGTTCTTC.

The CDR3 DNA reads as TGTGCCAGCAGCAAAACGGGGTTGCTGACTGAAGCTTTCTTT. This gives the protein CASSKTGLLTEAFF. This chain links TRBV7-2 with TRBJ1-1; D ambiguous. The CDR3 is 14 amino acids. V shed 5 bases and J shed 5 bases, with 15 bases lying between them. The germline V gene encodes CDR1 SGHTA and CDR2 FQGNSA.

The V and J genes are TRBV2 and TRBJ1-5, with a possible D match to TRBD1 (5 bases). V was cut by 6 bases and J by 7 bases, with 16 bases left in between. This CDR3 is built from 14 residues. Germline CDR1 SNHLY, CDR2 FYNNEI. The CDR3 reads CASRSGEGRQPQHF. As DNA, the CDR3 is TGTGCCAGCAGATCGGGGGAGGGTCGCCAGCCCCAGCATTTT.

The chain combines TRBV14 with TRBJ2-3, with a weak D call TRBD1 (5 bases). Trimming took 0 bases from V and 5 from J, leaving 6 bases between them. Per germline, CDR1 SGHDN and CDR2 FVKESK. This CDR3 is 13 amino acids long. The DNA for the CDR3 is TGTGCCAGCAGCCAAGACAGGGAAGATACGCAGTATTTT. This sequence encodes CASSQDREDTQYF.

The V gene is TRBV2, the J gene TRBJ1-2, with TRBD1 as a possible D gene (6 bases). From germline, CDR1 is SNHLY and CDR2 FYNNEI. CDR3 size: 14 residues. The V gene lost 1 base and the J gene lost 3 bases, with 9 bases spanning the gap. The CDR3 DNA follows: TGTGCCAGCAGTGAAGAGGGGGGGTACTATGGCTACACCTTC. Its translation: CASSEEGGYYGYTF.

V usage is TRBV5-1 and J usage is TRBJ1-2; 8 bases fit TRBD1. CDR3 size: 13 residues. V dropped 3 bases and J dropped 6; count of bases not matched to a gene: 4. The germline V gene encodes CDR1 SGHRS and CDR2 YFSETQ. In nucleotides, the CDR3 is TGCGCCAGCAGCTCACAGGGGGGTCATGGCTACACCTTC. Its translation: CASSSQGGHGYTF.

The chain uses TRBV7-2 and TRBJ2-7, with D maybe TRBD1 (8 bases). V was clipped by 6 bases and J by 4 bases, with 19 bases between them. CDR3 length equals 15 residues. Germline values: CDR1 SGHTA, CDR2 FQGNSA. CDR3 sequence reads: CASRGGAGGKYEQYV. The CDR3 DNA is TGTGCCAGCAGGGGAGGGGCAGGGGGCAAATACGAGCAGTACGTC.

CDR3 sequence reads: CASRTDANYGYTF. The CDR3 DNA reads as TGTGCCAGCCGGACAGACGCTAACTATGGCTACACCTTC. The chain is built from TRBV27 and TRBJ1-2; D possibly corresponds to TRBD1 (6 bases). V was cut by 8 bases and J by 0 bases, with 10 bases left in between. Germline assignment: CDR1 MNHEY and CDR2 SMNVEV (reference sequence). This CDR3 spans 13 amino acids.

The V gene is TRBV5-8, the J gene TRBJ1-6, with TRBD1 as a possible D gene (5 bases). The CDR3 runs to 17 residues. Germline V gene lookup returns CDR1 SGHTS and CDR2 YDEGEE. V lost 4 bases, J lost 3 bases, and 17 bases lay in between. This CDR3 reads CASSPDPRAYYNSPLHF. The DNA for the CDR3 is TGTGCCAGCAGCCCCGATCCCAGGGCCTACTATAATTCACCCCTCCACTTT.

The genes are TRBV9 and TRBJ1-2; D unresolved. The CDR3 is 12 amino acids. The V gene's germline CDR1 is SGDLS and CDR2 YYNGEE. V was trimmed by 1 base and J by 5 bases, leaving 6 bases between them. Here the CDR3 DNA reads TGTGCCAGCAGCGTAATAAATTATGGCTACACCTTC. This codes for CASSVINYGYTF. Drawing the rest from reference TRBV9 and TRBJ1-2, the complete variable domain is DSGVTQTPKHLITATGQRVTLRCSPRSGDLSVYWYQQSLDQGLQFLIQYYNGEERAKGNILERFSAQQFPDLHSELNLSSLELGDSALYFCASSVINYGYTFGSGTRLTVV.

The chain employs TRBV4-1 and TRBJ2-7, with TRBD1 matching 9 bases. Germline loops: CDR1 MGHRA, CDR2 YSYEKL. The V and J ends lost 1 base and 7 bases, in that order; junction bases with no gene match: 8. The CDR3 has 15 residues. CDR3 residues: CASSQVLGTGREQYF. The CDR3 bases are TGCGCCAGCAGCCAAGTTCTTGGGACAGGGAGGGAGCAGTACTTC.

V gene TRBV3-1 (or the pseudogene TRBV3-2) combines with J gene TRBJ2-2; possibly TRBD1 for D (6 bases). V was cut by 10 bases and J by 5 bases, with 20 bases left in between. Germline assignment: CDR1 LGHDT and CDR2 YNNKEL (reference sequence). The length of the CDR3 is 15 residues. The CDR3 loop reads CATTGTFLGTGELFF. The CDR3 coding sequence is TGTGCCACCACCGGGACATTTCTCGGTACCGGGGAGCTGTTTTTT.

This clone was seen just once. The V and J genes are TRBV11-3 and TRBJ2-1, with 14 nucleotides matching TRBD2. Germline V gene lookup returns CDR1 SGHNT and CDR2 YENEEA. The ends lost 5 bases at V and 5 bases at J; junction bases unmatched: 8. This CDR3 has 17 residues. The CDR3 DNA follows: TGTGCCAGCAGCAGTCCGGGACTAGCGGGAGTAGACAATGAGCAGTTCTTC. Residues: CASSSPGLAGVDNEQFF. Complete variable domain (other parts from reference TRBV11-3 and TRBJ2-1): EAGVVQSPRYKIIEKKQPVAFWCNPISGHNTLYWYLQNLGQGPELLIRYENEEAVDDSQLPKDRFSAERLKGVDSTLKIQPAELGDSAVYLCASSSPGLAGVDNEQFFGPGTRLTVL.

V and J are TRBV7-8 and TRBJ1-2; D is perhaps TRBD1 (5 bases). Trimming took off 1 base at V and 4 bases at J, with 25 bases between the two ends. The germline gives CDR1 SGHVS, CDR2 FQNEAQ. The CDR3 sequence is 19 residues long. The CDR3 DNA sequence: TGTGCCAGCAGCTTAGATCTCTCTACCTTTGGGGAGGGGATCTATGGCTACACCTTC. This translates into CASSLDLSTFGEGIYGYTF.

The rearrangement joins TRBV6-5 to TRBJ1-2; D is unclear. The CDR3 runs 14 residues. CDR1 and CDR2 (germline): MNHEY, SVGAGI. Trimming stripped 0 bases from V and 4 bases from J, with 9 bases between. CDR3 residues: CASSYSLSLYGYTF. The CDR3 DNA sequence: TGTGCCAGCAGTTACTCTCTATCCCTCTATGGCTACACCTTC.

In its sample, this clone was seen a few times. The rearrangement links TRBV11-2 to TRBJ1-6; possibly TRBD1 for D (6 bases). Trimming left V 0 bases short and J 15 bases short, with 12 bases between. This CDR3 region has 13 residues. CDR1 is SGHAT, CDR2 FQNNGV, per germline. The CDR3 region is CASSLDRGRVLHF. In DNA form, the CDR3 reads TGTGCCAGCAGCTTAGATAGGGGGAGAGTCCTCCACTTT.

This clone has more than one count but fewer than ten. This rearrangement joins TRBV7-2 to TRBJ1-5; 7 positions agree with TRBD1. Germline V gene data show CDR1 as SGHTA and CDR2 as FQGNSA. J gave up 7 bases and V 5 bases, and 8 bases lay outside the gene matches. This CDR3 has 14 amino acids. The CDR3: CASSPRTGKQPQHF. CDR3 nucleotide sequence: TGTGCCAGCAGCCCCCGGACAGGAAAACAGCCCCAGCATTTT. The whole variable domain, filled in from reference TRBV7-2 and TRBJ1-5, reads GAGVSQSPSNKVTEKGKDVELRCDPISGHTALYWYRQSLGQGLEFLIYFQGNSAPDKSGLPSDRFSAERTGGSVSTLTIQRTQQEDSAVYLCASSPRTGKQPQHFGDGTRLSIL.

This clone was seen a few times. The rearrangement uses TRBV4-3 and TRBJ1-1; 7 nucleotides agree with TRBD1. Germline V lookup: CDR1 LGHNA, CDR2 YSLEER. This CDR3 region has 15 residues. J was trimmed by 1 base and V by 4 bases; bases with no gene match: 6. The CDR3 reads CASSRDSDGNTEAFF. For the CDR3, the DNA is TGCGCCAGCAGCCGGGACAGTGACGGGAACACTGAAGCTTTCTTT.

The genes are TRBV3-1 (or the pseudogene TRBV3-2) and TRBJ2-5; perhaps TRBD1 as D (6 bases). Germline loops: CDR1 LGHDT, CDR2 YNNKEL (reference sequence). The CDR3 length is 14 residues. Between the trimmed V and J ends, which lost 2 bases and 5 bases, there was a span of 12 bases. CDR3 loop: CASSQIGGGETQYF. DNA for the CDR3: TGTGCCAGCAGCCAAATAGGGGGTGGTGAGACCCAGTACTTC.

The CDR3 DNA reads TGTGCCAGCAGTTCAGCCGGGACAGGATTCTACGAGCAGTACGTC. Protein product: CASSSAGTGFYEQYV. The chain uses TRBV6-5 and TRBJ2-7, with 8 nucleotides matching TRBD1. The V gene end was trimmed by 4 bases and the J gene end by 3 bases; junction bases not matched to a gene: 8. CDR3 length: 15 amino acids. Germline-derived CDR1 and CDR2 are MNHEY and SVGAGI.